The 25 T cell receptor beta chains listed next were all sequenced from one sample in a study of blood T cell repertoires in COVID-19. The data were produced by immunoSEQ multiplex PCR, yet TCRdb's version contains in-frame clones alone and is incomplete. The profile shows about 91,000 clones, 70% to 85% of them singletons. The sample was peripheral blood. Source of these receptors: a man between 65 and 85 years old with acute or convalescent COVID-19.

The CDR3 bases are TGTGCCAGTAGTATAGGACTCCCTTCCTACGAGCAGTACGTC. It encodes CASSIGLPSYEQYV. V and J are TRBV19 and TRBJ2-7; D is uncertain. There are 14 residues in the CDR3. Per germline, CDR1 LNHDA and CDR2 SQIVND (reference sequence). V was trimmed by 1 base and J by 1 base, leaving 8 bases between them.

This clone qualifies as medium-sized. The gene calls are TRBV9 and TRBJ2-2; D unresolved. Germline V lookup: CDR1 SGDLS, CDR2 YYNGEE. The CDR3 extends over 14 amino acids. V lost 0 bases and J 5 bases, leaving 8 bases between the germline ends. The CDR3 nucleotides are TGTGCCAGCAGCGTAGGTAGCCCTACCGGGGAGCTGTTTTTT. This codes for CASSVGSPTGELFF.

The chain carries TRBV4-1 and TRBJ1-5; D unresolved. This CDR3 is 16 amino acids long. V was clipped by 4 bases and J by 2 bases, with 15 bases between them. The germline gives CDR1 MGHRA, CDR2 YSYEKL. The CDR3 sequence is CASSLTYGVGNQPQHF. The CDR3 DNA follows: TGCGCCAGCAGCCTAACTTACGGGGTCGGCAATCAGCCCCAGCATTTT.

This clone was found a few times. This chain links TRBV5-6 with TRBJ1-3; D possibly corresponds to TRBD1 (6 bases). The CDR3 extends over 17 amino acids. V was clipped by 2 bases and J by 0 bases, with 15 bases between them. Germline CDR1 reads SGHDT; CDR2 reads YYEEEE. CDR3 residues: CASSLGSGQSSGNTIYF. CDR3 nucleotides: TGTGCCAGCAGCTTAGGGTCTGGACAGAGCTCTGGAAACACCATATATTTT.

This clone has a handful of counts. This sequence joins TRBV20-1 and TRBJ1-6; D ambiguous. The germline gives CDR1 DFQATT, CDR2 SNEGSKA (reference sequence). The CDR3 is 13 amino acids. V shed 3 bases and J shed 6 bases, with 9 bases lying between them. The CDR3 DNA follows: TGCAGTGCTAGTCCGACGGGTAATTCACCCCTCCACTTT. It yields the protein CSASPTGNSPLHF.

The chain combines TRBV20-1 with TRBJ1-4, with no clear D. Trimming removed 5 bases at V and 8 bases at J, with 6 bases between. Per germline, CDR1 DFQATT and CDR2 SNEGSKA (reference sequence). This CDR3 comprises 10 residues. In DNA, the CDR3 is TGCAGTGCTGAGGAGGAAAAACTGTTTTTT. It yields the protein CSAEEEKLFF.

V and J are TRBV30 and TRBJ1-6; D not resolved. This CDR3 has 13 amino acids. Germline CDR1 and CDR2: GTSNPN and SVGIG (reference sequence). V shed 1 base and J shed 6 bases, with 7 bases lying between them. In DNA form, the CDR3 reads TGTGCCTGGAGTGGGGCAGGTAATTCACCCCTCCACTTT. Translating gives CAWSGAGNSPLHF. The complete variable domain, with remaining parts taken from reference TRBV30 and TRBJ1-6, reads SQTIHQWPATLVQPVGSPLSLECTVEGTSNPNLYWYRQAAGRGLQLLFYSVGIGQISSEVPQNLSASRPQDRQFILSSKKLLLSDSGFYLCAWSGAGNSPLHFGNGTRLTVT.

DNA for the CDR3: TGCGCCAGCAGCGTAATAACAGGGGGCCCCGGGGAGCTGTTTTTT. It codes for CASSVITGGPGELFF. The V and J genes are TRBV5-1 and TRBJ2-2; the match to TRBD1 covers 9 bases. This CDR3 is built from 15 residues. CDR1 and CDR2 from the germline V gene are SGHRS and YFSETQ. The V and J ends lost 4 bases and 6 bases, in that order; junction bases with no gene match: 7.

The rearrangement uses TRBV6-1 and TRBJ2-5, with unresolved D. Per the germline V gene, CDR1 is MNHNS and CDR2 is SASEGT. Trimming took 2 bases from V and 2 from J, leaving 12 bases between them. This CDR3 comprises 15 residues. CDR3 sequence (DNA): TGTGCCAGCAGTGAATTTCCAGATGAACAAGAGACCCAGTACTTC. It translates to CASSEFPDEQETQYF.

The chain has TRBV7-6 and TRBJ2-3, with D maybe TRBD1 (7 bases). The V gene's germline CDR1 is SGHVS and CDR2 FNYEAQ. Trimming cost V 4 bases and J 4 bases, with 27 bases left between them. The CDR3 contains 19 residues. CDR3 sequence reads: CASSSPRGETPHSADTQYF. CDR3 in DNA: TGTGCCAGCAGCTCCCCCAGGGGGGAAACCCCTCATAGCGCAGATACGCAGTATTTT.

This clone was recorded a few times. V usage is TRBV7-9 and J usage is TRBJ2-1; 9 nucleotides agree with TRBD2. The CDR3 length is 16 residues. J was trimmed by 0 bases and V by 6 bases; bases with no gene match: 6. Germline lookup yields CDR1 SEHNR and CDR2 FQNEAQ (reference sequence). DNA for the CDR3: TGTGCCAGCAGTTCTCTAGCGGGAAGCTCCTACAATGAGCAGTTCTTC. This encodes CASSSLAGSSYNEQFF.

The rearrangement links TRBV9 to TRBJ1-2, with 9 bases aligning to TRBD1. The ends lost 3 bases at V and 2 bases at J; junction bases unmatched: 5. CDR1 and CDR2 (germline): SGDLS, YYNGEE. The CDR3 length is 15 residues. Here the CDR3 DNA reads TGTGCCAGCAGCGCCTCCGGGACAGGGAACTATGGCTACACCTTC. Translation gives CASSASGTGNYGYTF.

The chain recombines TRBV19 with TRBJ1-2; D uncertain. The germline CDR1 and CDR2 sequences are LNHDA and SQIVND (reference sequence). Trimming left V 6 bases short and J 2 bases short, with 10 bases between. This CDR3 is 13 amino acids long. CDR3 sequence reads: CASRSTYNYGYTF. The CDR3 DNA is TGTGCCAGTAGATCCACATACAACTATGGCTACACCTTC. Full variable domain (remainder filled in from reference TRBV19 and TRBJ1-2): DGGITQSPKYLFRKEGQNVTLSCEQNLNHDAMYWYRQDPGQGLRLIYYSQIVNDFQKGDIAEGYSVSREKKESFPLTVTSAQKNPTAFYLCASRSTYNYGYTFGSGTRLTVV.

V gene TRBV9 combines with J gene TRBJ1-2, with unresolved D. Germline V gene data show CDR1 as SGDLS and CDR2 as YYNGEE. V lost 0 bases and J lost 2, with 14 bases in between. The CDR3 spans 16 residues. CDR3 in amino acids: CASSVGRNQFNYGYTF. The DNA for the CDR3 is TGTGCCAGCAGCGTAGGTCGTAACCAGTTCAACTATGGCTACACCTTC.

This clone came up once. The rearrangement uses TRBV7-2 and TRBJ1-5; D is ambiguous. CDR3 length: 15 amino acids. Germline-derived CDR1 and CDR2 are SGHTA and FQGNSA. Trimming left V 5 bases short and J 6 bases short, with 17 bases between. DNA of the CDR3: TGTGCCAGCAGCCCCGGCGGCCCATCGGCTCAGCCCCAGCATTTT. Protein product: CASSPGGPSAQPQHF.

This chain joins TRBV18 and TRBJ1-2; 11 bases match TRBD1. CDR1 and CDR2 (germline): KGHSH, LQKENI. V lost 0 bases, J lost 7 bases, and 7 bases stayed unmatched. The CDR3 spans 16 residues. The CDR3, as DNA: TGTGCCAGCTCACCACCTGGACAGGGGGCGCGTGGTGGCTACACCTTC. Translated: CASSPPGQGARGGYTF.

CDR3 protein: CASSLEGPHTEAFF. The CDR3 region has the DNA TGCGCCAGCAGCTTGGAGGGGCCCCACACTGAAGCTTTCTTT. The genes are TRBV5-1 and TRBJ1-1, with D possibly matching TRBD1 (5 bases). V was cut by 0 bases and J by 3 bases, with 9 bases left in between. Germline V gene sequence: CDR1 SGHRS, CDR2 YFSETQ. The CDR3 covers 14 residues. Together with reference TRBV5-1 and TRBJ1-1, the CDR3 gives the full variable domain: KAGVTQTPRYLIKTRGQQVTLSCSPISGHRSVSWYQQTPGQGLQFLFEYFSETQRNKGNFPGRFSGRQFSNSRSEMNVSTLELGDSALYLCASSLEGPHTEAFFGQGTRLTVV.

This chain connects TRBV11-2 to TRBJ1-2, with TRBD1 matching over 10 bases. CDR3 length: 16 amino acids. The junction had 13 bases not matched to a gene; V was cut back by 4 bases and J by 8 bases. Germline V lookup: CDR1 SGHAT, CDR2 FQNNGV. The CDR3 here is CASSSPTGTGVGGYTF. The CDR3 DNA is TGTGCCAGCAGCTCGCCAACCGGGACAGGGGTAGGAGGCTACACCTTC.

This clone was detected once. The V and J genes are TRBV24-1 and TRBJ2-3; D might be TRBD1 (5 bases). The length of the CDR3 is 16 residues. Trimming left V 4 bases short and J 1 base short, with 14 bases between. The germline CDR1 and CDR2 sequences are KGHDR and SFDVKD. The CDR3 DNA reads TGTGCCACCAGTGACATAGGGGCGGACGGCACAGATACGCAGTATTTT. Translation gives CATSDIGADGTDTQYF.

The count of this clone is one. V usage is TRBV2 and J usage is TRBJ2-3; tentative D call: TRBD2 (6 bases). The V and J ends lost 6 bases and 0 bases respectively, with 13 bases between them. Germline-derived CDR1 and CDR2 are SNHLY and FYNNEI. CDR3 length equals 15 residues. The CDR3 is CASRVAEKSTDTQYF. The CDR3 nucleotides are TGTGCCAGCAGAGTAGCGGAAAAGAGCACAGATACGCAGTATTTT.

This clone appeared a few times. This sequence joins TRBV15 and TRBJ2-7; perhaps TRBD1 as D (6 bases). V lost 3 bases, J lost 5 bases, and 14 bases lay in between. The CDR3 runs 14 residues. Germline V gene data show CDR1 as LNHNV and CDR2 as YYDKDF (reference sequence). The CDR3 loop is CATSSRTGTNEQYF. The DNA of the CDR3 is TGTGCCACCAGCAGCCGTACAGGGACCAACGAGCAGTACTTC. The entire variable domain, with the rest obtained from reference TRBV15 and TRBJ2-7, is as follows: DAMVIQNPRYQVTQFGKPVTLSCSQTLNHNVMYWYQQKSSQAPKLLFHYYDKDFNNEADTPDNFQSRRPNTSFCFLDIRSPGLGDTAMYLCATSSRTGTNEQYFGPGTRLTVT.

In DNA, the CDR3 is TGTGCCAGCGGAGGACAGGGTAGCCACGAGCAGTACTTC. Protein product: CASGGQGSHEQYF. The chain is built from TRBV7-8 and TRBJ2-7; 8 bases align to TRBD1. V was clipped by 8 bases and J by 5 bases; unmatched bases: 8. The CDR3 consists of 13 residues. Germline V gene lookup returns CDR1 SGHVS and CDR2 FQNEAQ. The variable domain in full, completed from reference TRBV7-8 and TRBJ2-7, reads GAGVSQSPRYKVAKRGQDVALRCDPISGHVSLFWYQQALGQGPEFLTYFQNEAQLDKSGLPSDRFFAERPEGSVSTLKIQRTQQEDSAVYLCASGGQGSHEQYFGPGTRLTVT.

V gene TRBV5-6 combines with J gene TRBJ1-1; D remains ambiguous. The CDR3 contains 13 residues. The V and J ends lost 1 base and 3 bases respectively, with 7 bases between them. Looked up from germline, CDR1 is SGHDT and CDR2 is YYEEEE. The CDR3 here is CASSLLMDTEAFF. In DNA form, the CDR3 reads TGTGCCAGCAGCTTGCTAATGGACACTGAAGCTTTCTTT.

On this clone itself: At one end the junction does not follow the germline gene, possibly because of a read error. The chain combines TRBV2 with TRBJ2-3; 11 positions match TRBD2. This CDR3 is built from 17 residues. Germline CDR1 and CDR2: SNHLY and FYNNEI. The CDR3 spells CASTEQGGLAVTDTQYF. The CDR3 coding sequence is TGTGCCAGCACTGAACAGGGGGGACTAGCGGTCACAGATACGCAGTATTTT.

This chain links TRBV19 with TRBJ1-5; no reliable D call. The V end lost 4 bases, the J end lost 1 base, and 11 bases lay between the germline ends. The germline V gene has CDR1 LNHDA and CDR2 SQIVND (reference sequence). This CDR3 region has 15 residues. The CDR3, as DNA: TGTGCCAGTAGTAATCGAGGAGGAAGCAATCAGCCCCAGCATTTT. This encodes CASSNRGGSNQPQHF.